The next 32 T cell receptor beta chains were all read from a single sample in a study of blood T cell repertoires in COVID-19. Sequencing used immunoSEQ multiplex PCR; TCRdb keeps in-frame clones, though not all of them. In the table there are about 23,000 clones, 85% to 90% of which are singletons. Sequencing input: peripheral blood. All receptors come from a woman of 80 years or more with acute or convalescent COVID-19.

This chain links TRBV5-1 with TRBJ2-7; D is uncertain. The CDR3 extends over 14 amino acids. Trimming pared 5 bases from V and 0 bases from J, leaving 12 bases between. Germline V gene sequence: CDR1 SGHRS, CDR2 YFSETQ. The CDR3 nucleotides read TGCGCCAGCAGGACTGACCCCCGCTCCTACGAGCAGTACTTC. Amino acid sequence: CASRTDPRSYEQYF.

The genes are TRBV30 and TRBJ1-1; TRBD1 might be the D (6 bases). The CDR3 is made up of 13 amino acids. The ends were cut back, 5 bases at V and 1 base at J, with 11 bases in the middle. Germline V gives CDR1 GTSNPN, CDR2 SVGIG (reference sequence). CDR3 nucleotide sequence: TGTGCCTGGGTCAGGGGCGGGAACACTGAAGCTTTCTTT. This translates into CAWVRGGNTEAFF.

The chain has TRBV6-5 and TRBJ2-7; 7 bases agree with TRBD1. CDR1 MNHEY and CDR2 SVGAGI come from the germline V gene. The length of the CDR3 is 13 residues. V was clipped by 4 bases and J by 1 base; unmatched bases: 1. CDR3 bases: TGTGCCAGCAGTTTGGGACAGTCCTACGAGCAGTACTTC. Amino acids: CASSLGQSYEQYF.

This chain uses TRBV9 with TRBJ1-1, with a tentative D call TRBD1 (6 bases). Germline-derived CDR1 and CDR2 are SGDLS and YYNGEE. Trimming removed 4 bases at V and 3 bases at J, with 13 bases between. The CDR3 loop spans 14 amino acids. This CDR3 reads CASSPRQAYTEAFF. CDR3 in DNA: TGTGCCAGCAGCCCTAGACAGGCATACACTGAAGCTTTCTTT.

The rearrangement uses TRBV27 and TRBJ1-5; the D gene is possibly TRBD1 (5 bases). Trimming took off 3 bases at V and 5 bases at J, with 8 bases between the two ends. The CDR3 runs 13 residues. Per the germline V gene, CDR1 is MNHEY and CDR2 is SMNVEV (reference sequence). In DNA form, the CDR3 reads TGTGCCAGCAGTTTTGGAGGGGATCAGCCCCAGCATTTT. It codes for CASSFGGDQPQHF.

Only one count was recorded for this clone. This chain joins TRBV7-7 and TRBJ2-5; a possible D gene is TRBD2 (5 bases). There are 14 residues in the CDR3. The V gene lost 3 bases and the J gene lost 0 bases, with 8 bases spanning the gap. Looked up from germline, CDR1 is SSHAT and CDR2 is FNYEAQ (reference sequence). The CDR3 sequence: CASSLSGYQETQYF. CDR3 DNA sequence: TGTGCCAGCAGCTTGAGCGGATACCAAGAGACCCAGTACTTC.

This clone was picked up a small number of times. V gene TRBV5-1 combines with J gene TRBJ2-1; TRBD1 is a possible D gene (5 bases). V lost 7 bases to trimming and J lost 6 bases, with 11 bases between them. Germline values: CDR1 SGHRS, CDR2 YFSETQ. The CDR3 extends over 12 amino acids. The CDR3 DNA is TGCGCCAGCTCTTACAGGCTCAATGAGCAGTTCTTC. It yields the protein CASSYRLNEQFF.

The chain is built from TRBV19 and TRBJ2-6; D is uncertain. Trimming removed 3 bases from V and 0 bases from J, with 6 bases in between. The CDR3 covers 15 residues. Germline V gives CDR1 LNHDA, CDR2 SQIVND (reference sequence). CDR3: CASSIVSSGANVLTF. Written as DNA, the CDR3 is TGTGCCAGTAGTATTGTGAGCTCTGGGGCCAACGTCCTGACTTTC.

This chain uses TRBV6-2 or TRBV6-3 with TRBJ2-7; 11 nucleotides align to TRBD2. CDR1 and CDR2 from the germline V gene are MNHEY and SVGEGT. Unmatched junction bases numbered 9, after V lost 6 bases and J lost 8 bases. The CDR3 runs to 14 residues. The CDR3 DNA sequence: TGTGCCAGCAGCTCCCCTCTAGCGGGAGGAAAGCAGTACTTC. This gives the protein CASSSPLAGGKQYF.

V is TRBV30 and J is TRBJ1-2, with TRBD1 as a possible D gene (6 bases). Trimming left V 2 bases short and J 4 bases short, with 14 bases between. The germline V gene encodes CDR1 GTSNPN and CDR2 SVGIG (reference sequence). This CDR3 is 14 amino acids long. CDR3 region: CAWSKQRGSYGYTF. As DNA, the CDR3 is TGTGCCTGGAGTAAACAAAGGGGGAGCTATGGCTACACCTTC.

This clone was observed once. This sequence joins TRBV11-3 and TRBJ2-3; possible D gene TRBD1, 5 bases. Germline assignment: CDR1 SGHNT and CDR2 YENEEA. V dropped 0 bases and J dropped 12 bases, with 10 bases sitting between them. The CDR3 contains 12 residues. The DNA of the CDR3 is TGTGCCAGCAGCTTAGAGCAGGGTCCTCAGTATTTT. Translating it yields CASSLEQGPQYF.

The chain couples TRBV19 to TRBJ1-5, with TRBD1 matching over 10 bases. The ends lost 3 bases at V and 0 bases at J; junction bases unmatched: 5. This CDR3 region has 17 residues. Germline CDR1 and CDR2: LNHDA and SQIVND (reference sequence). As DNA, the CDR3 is TGTGCCAGTAGTATGGGACAGGGGCTCTATAGCAATCAGCCCCAGCATTTT. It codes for CASSMGQGLYSNQPQHF.

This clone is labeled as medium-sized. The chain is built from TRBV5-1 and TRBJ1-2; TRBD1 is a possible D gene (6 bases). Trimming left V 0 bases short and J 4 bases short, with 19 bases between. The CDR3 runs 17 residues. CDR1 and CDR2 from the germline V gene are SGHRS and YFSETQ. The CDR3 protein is CASSLAGAEPPFYGYTF. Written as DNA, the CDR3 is TGCGCCAGCAGCTTGGCAGGGGCCGAGCCACCTTTCTATGGCTACACCTTC. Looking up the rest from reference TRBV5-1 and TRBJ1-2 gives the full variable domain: KAGVTQTPRYLIKTRGQQVTLSCSPISGHRSVSWYQQTPGQGLQFLFEYFSETQRNKGNFPGRFSGRQFSNSRSEMNVSTLELGDSALYLCASSLAGAEPPFYGYTFGSGTRLTVV.

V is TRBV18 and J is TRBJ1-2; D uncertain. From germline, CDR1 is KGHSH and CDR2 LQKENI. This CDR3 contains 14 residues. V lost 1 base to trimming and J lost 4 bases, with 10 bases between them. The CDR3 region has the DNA TGTGCCAGCTCACCACGAGAAAGTATCTATGGCTACACCTTC. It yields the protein CASSPRESIYGYTF.

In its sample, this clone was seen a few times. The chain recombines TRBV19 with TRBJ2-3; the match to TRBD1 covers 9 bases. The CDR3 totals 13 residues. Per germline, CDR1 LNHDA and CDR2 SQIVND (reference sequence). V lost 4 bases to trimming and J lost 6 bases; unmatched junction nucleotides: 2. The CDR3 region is CASSKDRGDTQYF. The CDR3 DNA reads TGTGCCAGTAGTAAGGACAGGGGCGATACGCAGTATTTT.

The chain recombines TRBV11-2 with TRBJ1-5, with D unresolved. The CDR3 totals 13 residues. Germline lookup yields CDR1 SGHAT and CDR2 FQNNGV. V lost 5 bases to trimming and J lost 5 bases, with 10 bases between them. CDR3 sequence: CASSERRDQPQHF. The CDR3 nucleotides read TGTGCCAGCAGCGAACGTCGGGATCAGCCCCAGCATTTT.

CDR3 amino acids: CASSLAPGVSTEAFF. DNA for the CDR3: TGTGCCAGCAGCTTAGCCCCGGGAGTGAGCACTGAAGCTTTCTTT. The J gene is TRBJ1-1, the V gene TRBV7-2, with D uncertain. The CDR3 length is 15 residues. Between the trimmed V and J ends, which lost 0 bases and 4 bases, there was a span of 12 bases. Looked up from germline, CDR1 is SGHTA and CDR2 is FQGNSA.

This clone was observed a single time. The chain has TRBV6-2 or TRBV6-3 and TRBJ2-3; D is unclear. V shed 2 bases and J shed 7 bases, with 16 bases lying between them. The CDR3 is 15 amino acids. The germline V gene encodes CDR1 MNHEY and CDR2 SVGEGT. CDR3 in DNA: TGTGCCAGCAGTTACCAGCCTGCAGGTAGAAATACGCAGTATTTT. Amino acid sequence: CASSYQPAGRNTQYF.

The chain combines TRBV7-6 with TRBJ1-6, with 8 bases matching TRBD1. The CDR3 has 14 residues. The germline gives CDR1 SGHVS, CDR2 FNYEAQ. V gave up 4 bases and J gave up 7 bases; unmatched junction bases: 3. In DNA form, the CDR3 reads TGTGCCAGCAGCTCAGGGGGCAGAAATTCACCCCTCCACTTT. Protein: CASSSGGRNSPLHF.

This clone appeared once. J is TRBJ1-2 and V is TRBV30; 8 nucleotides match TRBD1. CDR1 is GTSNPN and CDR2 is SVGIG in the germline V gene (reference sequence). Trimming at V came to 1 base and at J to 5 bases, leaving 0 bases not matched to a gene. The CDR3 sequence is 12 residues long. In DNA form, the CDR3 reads TGTGCCTGGAGTGGACAGGGGTATGGCTACACCTTC. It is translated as CAWSGQGYGYTF.

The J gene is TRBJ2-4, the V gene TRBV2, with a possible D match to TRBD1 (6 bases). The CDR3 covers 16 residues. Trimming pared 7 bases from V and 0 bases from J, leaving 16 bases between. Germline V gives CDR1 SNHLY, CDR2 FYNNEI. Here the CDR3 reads CASTSDRGIAKNIQYF. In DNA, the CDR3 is TGTGCCAGCACCTCCGATAGGGGGATAGCCAAAAACATTCAGTACTTC.

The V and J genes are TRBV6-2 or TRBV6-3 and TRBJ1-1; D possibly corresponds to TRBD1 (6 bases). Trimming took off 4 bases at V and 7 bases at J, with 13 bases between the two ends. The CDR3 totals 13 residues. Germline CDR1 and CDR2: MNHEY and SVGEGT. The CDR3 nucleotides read TGTGCCAGCAGTTTGACAGGTCGGCTTGAAGCTTTCTTT. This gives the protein CASSLTGRLEAFF.

CDR3 region: CATGSWAGGIYEQYF. In DNA, the CDR3 is TGTGCCACTGGCTCCTGGGCAGGGGGGATCTACGAGCAGTACTTC. The chain uses TRBV2 and TRBJ2-7, with D maybe TRBD1 (7 bases). The V and J ends lost 10 bases and 3 bases respectively, with 22 bases between them. This CDR3 spans 15 amino acids. Germline CDR1 reads SNHLY; CDR2 reads FYNNEI.

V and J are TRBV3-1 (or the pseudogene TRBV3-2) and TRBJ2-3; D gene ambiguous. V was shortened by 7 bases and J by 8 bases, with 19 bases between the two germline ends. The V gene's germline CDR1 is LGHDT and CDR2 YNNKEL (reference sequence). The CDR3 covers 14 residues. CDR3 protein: CASTLDMGTATQYF. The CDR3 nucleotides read TGTGCCAGCACCCTCGACATGGGCACGGCTACGCAGTATTTT.

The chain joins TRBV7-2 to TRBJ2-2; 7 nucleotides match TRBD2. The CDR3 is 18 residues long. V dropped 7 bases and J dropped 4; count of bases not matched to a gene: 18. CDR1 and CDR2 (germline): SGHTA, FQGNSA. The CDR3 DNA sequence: TGTGCCAGCACCACAGACACCGAGGGACTATTTGGCACCGGGGAGCTGTTTTTT. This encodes CASTTDTEGLFGTGELFF.

The DNA for the CDR3 is TGTGCCAGCAGCCGTACGACGGGAGGGAATTCCGGAAAACTGTTTTTT. Translated: CASSRTTGGNSGKLFF. The rearrangement links TRBV7-2 to TRBJ1-4; D gene unclear. V was cut by 5 bases and J by 10 bases, with 23 bases left in between. Germline CDR1 and CDR2: SGHTA and FQGNSA. The CDR3 extends over 16 amino acids.

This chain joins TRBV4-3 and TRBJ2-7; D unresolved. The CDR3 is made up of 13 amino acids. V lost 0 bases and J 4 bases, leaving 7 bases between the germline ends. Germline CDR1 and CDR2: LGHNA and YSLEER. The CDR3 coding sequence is TGCGCCAGCAGCCAAGATCGAGCTTACGAGCAGTACTTC. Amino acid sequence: CASSQDRAYEQYF.

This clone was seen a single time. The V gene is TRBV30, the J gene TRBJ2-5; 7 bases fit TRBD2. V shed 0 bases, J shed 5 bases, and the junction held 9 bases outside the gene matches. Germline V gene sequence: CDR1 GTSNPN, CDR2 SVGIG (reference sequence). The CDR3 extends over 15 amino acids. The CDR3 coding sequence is TGTGCCTGGAGTGTAGGGACTACCAGGTTGGAGACCCAGTACTTC. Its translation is CAWSVGTTRLETQYF.

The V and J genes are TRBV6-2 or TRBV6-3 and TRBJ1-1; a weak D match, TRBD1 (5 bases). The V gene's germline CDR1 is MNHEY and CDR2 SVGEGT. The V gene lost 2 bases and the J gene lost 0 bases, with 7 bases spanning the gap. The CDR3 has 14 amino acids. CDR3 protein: CASSYAGMNTEAFF. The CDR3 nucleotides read TGTGCCAGCAGTTACGCAGGGATGAACACTGAAGCTTTCTTT.

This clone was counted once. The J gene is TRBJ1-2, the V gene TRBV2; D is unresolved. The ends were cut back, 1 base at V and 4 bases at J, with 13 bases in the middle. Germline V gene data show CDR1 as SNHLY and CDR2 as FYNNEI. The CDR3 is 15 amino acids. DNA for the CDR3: TGTGCCAGCAGTGAAGGGGAGGTTAGTAGCTATGGCTACACCTTC. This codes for CASSEGEVSSYGYTF.

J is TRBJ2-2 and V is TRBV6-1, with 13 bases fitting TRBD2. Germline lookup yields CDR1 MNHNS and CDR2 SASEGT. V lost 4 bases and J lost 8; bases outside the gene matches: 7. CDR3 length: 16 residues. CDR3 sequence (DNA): TGTGCCAGCAGTGGGAGGACTAGCGGGAGCCTTGGGGAGCTGTTTTTT. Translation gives CASSGRTSGSLGELFF.

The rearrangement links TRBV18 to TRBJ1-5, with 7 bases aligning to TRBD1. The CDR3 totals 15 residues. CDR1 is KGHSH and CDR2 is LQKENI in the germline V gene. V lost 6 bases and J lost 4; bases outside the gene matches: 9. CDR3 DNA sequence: TGTGCCAGCTCCCCTACCGGACAGGAGAATCAGCCCCAGCATTTT. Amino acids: CASSPTGQENQPQHF.